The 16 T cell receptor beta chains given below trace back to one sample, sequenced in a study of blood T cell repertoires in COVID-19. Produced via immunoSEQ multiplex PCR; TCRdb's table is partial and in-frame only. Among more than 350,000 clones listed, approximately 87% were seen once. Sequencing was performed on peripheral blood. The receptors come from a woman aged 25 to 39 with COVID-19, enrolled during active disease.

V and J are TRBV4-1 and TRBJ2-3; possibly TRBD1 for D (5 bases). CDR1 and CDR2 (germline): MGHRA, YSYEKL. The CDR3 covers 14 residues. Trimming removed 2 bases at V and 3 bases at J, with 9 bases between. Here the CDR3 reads CASSQLTATDTQYF. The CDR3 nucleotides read TGCGCCAGCAGCCAATTGACAGCGACAGATACGCAGTATTTT.

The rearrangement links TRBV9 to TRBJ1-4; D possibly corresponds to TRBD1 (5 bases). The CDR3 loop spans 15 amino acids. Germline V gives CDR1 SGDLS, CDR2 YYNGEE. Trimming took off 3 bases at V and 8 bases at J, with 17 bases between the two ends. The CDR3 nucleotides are TGTGCCAGCAGCGAGGATACGGGACTGGCGGAAAAACTGTTTTTT. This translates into CASSEDTGLAEKLFF.

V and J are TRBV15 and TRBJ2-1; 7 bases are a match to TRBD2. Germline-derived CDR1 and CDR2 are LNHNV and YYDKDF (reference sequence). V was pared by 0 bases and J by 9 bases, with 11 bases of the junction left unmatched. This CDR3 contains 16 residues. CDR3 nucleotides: TGTGCCACCAGCAGAGATTTTTGGGGGAGGGTGGGTGAGCAGTTCTTC. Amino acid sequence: CATSRDFWGRVGEQFF.

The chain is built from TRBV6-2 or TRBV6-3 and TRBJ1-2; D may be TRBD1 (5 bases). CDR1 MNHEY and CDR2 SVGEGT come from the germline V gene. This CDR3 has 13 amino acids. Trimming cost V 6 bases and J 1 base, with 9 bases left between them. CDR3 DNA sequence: TGTGCCAGCAGCAAACAGGATAACTATGGCTACACCTTC. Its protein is CASSKQDNYGYTF.

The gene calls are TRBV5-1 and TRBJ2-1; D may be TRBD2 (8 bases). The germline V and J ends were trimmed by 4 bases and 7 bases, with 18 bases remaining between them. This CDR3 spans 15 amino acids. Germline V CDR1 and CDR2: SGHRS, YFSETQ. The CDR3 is CASSIGLAGGNEQFF. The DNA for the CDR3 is TGCGCCAGCAGCATCGGACTAGCAGGGGGAAATGAGCAGTTCTTC.

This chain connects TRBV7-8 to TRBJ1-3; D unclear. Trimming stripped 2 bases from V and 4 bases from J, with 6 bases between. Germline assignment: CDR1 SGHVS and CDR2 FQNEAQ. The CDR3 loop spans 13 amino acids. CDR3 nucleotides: TGTGCCAGCAGCTTACGTTCGGGAAACACCATATATTTT. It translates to CASSLRSGNTIYF. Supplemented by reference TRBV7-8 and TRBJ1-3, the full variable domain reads GAGVSQSPRYKVAKRGQDVALRCDPISGHVSLFWYQQALGQGPEFLTYFQNEAQLDKSGLPSDRFFAERPEGSVSTLKIQRTQQEDSAVYLCASSLRSGNTIYFGEGSWLTVV.

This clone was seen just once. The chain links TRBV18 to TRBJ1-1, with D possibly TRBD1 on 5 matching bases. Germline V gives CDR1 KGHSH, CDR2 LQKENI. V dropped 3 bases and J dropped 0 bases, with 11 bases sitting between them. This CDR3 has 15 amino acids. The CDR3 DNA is TGTGCCAGCTCACCCTTCCAGGGAATGAACACTGAAGCTTTCTTT. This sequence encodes CASSPFQGMNTEAFF.

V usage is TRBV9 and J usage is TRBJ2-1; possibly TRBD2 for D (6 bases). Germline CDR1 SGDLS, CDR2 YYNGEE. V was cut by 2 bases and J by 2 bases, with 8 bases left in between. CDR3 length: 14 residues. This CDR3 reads CASSVSSAYNEQFF. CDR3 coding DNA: TGTGCCAGCAGCGTGTCTAGCGCCTACAATGAGCAGTTCTTC.

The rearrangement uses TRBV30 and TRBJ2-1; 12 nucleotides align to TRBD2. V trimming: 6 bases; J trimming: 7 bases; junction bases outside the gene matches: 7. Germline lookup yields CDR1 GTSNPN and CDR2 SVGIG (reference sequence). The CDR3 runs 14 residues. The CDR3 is CACLTSGSKNEQFF. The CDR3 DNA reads TGTGCCTGCCTGACTAGCGGGAGTAAGAATGAGCAGTTCTTC.

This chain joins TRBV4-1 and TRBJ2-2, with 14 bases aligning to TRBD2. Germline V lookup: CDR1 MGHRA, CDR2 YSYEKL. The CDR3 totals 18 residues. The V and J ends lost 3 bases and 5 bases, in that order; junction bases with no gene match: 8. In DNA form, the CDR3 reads TGCGCCAGCAGCCAGGGACTAGCGGGAGTTTCGTGGACCGGGGAGCTGTTTTTT. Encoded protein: CASSQGLAGVSWTGELFF.

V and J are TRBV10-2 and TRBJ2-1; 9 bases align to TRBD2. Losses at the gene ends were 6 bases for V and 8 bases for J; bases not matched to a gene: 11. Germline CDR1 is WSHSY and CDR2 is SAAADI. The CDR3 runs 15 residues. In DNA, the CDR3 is TGCGCCAGCAGCAAGACTAGCGGAGACCCCCATGAGCAGTTCTTC. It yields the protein CASSKTSGDPHEQFF.

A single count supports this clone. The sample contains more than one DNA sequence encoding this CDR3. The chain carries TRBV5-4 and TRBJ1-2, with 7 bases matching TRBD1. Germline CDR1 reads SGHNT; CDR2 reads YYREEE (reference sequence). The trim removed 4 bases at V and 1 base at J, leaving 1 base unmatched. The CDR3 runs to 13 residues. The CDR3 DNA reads TGTGCCAGCAGCCGGGACAGTAACTATGGCTACACCTTC. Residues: CASSRDSNYGYTF. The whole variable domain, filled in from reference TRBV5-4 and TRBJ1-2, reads ETGVTQSPTHLIKTRGQQVTLRCSSQSGHNTVSWYQQALGQGPQFIFQYYREEENGRGNFPPRFSGLQFPNYSSELNVNALELDDSALYLCASSRDSNYGYTFGSGTRLTVV.

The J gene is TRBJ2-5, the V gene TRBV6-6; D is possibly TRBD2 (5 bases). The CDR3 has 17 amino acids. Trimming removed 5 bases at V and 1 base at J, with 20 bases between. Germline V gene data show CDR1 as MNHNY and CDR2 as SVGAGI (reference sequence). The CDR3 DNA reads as TGTGCCAGCAGTCCCCCTACCGGGAAGTCCTCCCAAGAGACCCAGTACTTC. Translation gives CASSPPTGKSSQETQYF.

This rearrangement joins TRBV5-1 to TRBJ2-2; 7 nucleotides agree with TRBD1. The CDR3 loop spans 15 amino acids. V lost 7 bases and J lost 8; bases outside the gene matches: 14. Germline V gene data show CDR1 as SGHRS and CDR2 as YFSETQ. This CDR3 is CASGPRDSISGELFF. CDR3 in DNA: TGCGCCAGCGGCCCCCGGGACAGCATATCTGGGGAGCTGTTTTTT. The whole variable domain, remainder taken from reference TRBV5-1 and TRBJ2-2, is KAGVTQTPRYLIKTRGQQVTLSCSPISGHRSVSWYQQTPGQGLQFLFEYFSETQRNKGNFPGRFSGRQFSNSRSEMNVSTLELGDSALYLCASGPRDSISGELFFGEGSRLTVL.

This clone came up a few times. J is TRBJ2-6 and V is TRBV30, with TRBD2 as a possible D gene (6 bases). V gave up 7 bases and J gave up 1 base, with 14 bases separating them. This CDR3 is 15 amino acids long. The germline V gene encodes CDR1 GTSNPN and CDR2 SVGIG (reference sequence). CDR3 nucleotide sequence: TGTGCCTCTCATCCCGGGGGATCTGGGGCCAACGTCCTGACTTTC. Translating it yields CASHPGGSGANVLTF.

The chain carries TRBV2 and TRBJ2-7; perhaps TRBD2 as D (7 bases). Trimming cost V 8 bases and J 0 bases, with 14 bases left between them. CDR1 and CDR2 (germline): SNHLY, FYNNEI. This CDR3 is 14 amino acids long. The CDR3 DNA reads TGTGCCAGCGGGGAGGGGGGATACTCCTACGAGCAGTACTTC. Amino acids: CASGEGGYSYEQYF.